This is a list of T cell receptor beta chains from one sample in a study of control samples from healthy donors and cancer patients. Data came from immunoSEQ multiplex PCR; TCRdb stores just in-frame clones and leaves some out. This sample carries fewer than 150,000 clones, approximately 90% of them seen once, and the ten largest clones take roughly 7.8%. The specimen was blood. These receptors were taken from a young man in good health. CDR3s include the opening cysteine and the closing phenylalanine or tryptophan. The D gene is left open where the match is weak.

j_gene | v_gene | d_gene | len | CDR3nt | CDR3aa
TRBJ2-7 | TRBV30 | TRBD1 | 16 | TGTGCCTGGAGTTGGTGGGACAGGGGGCTCGGTGGCGAGCAGTACTTC | CAWSWWDRGLGGEQYF
TRBJ1-2 | TRBV19 | NA | 12 | TGTGCCAGTAGTCCAGTCAACTATGGCTACACCTTC | CASSPVNYGYTF
TRBJ1-5 | TRBV19 | NA | 12 | TGTGCCAGTAATAGGAGGGGTCAGCCCCAGCATTTT | CASNRRGQPQHF
TRBJ1-6 | TRBV5-1 | NA | 16 | TGCGCCAGCAGCTTGGGCGGGAGCTCCTATAATTCACCCCTCCACTTT | CASSLGGSSYNSPLHF
TRBJ1-5 | TRBV20-1 | TRBD1 | 13 | TGCAGTGCTAGTGGGACAGCAAATCAGCCCCAGCATTTT | CSASGTANQPQHF
TRBJ1-4 | TRBV5-6 | NA | 16 | TGTGCCAGCAGCTTGCTCAGAAGCCAGGCTAATGAAAAACTGTTTTTT | CASSLLRSQANEKLFF
TRBJ2-5 | TRBV5-4 | NA | 14 | TGTGCCAGCAGCTTGGAGGCTAAGGGGGAGACCCAGTACTTC | CASSLEAKGETQYF
TRBJ2-1 | TRBV9 | TRBD2 | 16 | TGTGCCAGCAGCGCAGGACTAGCGGGGGGAAACAATGAGCAGTTCTTC | CASSAGLAGGNNEQFF
TRBJ1-1 | TRBV12-3/TRBV12-4 | NA | 13 | TGTGCCAGCAGCCTGGGGCGGACAGTCGGAGCTTTCTTT | CASSLGRTVGAFF
TRBJ1-2 | TRBV2 | NA | 14 | TGTGCCAGCAGTGAAGCGGGCAGCCCTCACGGCTACACCTTC | CASSEAGSPHGYTF